This T cell receptor (beta chain) came from a study of cytomegalovirus exposure and HLA in healthy donors. General study results and limits: Serostatus for CMV was the only available immune exposure information. Later analysis reportedly placed an Asian-associated ancestry cluster below the roughly 680-donor mean in N-insertions. Overall, under 200 TCR beta chains were annotated as cytomegalovirus-associated.

A multiplex PCR was run with 60 Vbeta primers and 13 Jbeta primers. The table came from immunoSEQ multiplex PCR; TCRdb's copy has only in-frame clones and leaves some out. This sample has fewer than 200,000 clones, with approximately 71% found just once. The germline CDR1 and CDR2 sequences are SGHDT and YYEEEE. V was clipped by 4 bases and J by 6 bases, with 10 bases between them. CDR3 length equals 12 residues. With respect to this clone: Its specificity is unknown.

The chain links TRBV5-6 to TRBJ1-2, with D unclear. This receptor was obtained from a girl aged 5 to 17 in good health and CMV-seronegative. Sequencing input: PBMCs. CDR3 nucleotide sequence: TGTGCCAGCAGCCGTAATCTAGATGGCTACACCTTC. Translation: CASSRNLDGYTF.